This T cell receptor beta chain was recorded in a study of immune characteristics of hereditary and idiopathic chronic pancreatitis. Regarding the research as a whole: Local immune cells and TCRbeta repertoires in the pancreas were profiled in this study for hereditary and idiopathic chronic pancreatitis, with control organ donor pancreases used for comparison. TCRbeta sequencing included a few control pancreases, about seven pancreases with hereditary chronic pancreatitis and about 6 pancreases with idiopathic chronic pancreatitis. The gDNA-based approach was selected because minimal in vitro experimental manipulation of pancreas-infiltrating T cells was involved. Overall study outcomes, separate from this receptor: The study did not include chronic pancreatitis caused by alcohol use. Compared with controls, both chronic pancreatitis groups had significantly higher TCRbeta repertoire diversity and lower clonality. Numbers of productive TCR rearrangements correlated positively with disease severity scores among fewer than 15 chronic pancreatitis patients. Vbeta-Jbeta gene family usage, including TRBV10, TRBV19, TRBV23 and TRBV5, differed between hereditary and idiopathic chronic pancreatitis. Because patient tissue could only be obtained at the time of TPIAT, differences in disease duration may have influenced the immune findings.

This clone was observed a single time. Its antigen is not yet known. No qualities accompany the bases; no much larger clone lies one base away. The CDR3 holds 17 amino acids from the cysteine to the phenylalanine. CDR3 DNA only is kept here, 51 bases in frame from base 1. Per the germline V gene, LGHNA is the CDR1 and YNFKEQ is the CDR2. V is pruned by 4 bases and J by 7 bases, leaving 18 bases of the junction without a gene match. Chronic pancreatitis pancreas tissue came from patients undergoing total pancreatectomy with islet autotransplantation (TPIAT). None of the chronic pancreatitis patients included in the study had a known history of diabetes. For TCRbeta sequencing, genomic DNA was pulled straight from bulk pancreas tissue, skipping any T cell sorting. No particular cause of disease was identified in idiopathic chronic pancreatitis patients. At two US centers, pancreas tissues from patients and organ donors were collected on a consecutive basis.

Libraries came from the immunoSEQ multiplex PCR assay. The TCRbeta CDR3 region and adjacent sequences were amplified and sequenced from pancreatic genomic DNA. Processing in the source paper ran as follows. Repertoire diversity was assessed as a mean normalized Shannon-Wiener index, and productive clonality and productive rearrangement counts were also measured. The nonparametric Mann-Whitney U test was used to compare repertoire metrics between the control and chronic pancreatitis groups. A clonotype counted as shared when its CDR3beta sequence had identical amino acid composition and length across subjects. TCRdb obtained this table from immuneACCESS and retained in-frame rearrangements with V and J assigned. These tables miss some clones; where compared with another copy, unresolved V genes account for less than half of the shortfall, and the remainder is unexplained. The DNA was the basis for D and trimming; V, J and clone size are from that table. This sample lists almost 9,500 clones; about 85% were detected once. The ten largest clones take up 14% of the sample.

The chain couples TRBV4-2 to TRBJ1-1; 7 middle bases align to TRBD1. Sample: pancreas tissue with idiopathic chronic pancreatitis. The cell subset or site tag for this specimen amounts to: chronic pancreatitis without an identified cause. The sequence was obtained from a human donor with chronic pancreatitis. DNA sequence: TGTGCCAGCAGCCCCAAGTTGTGGAATTCCGGGACAGATGAAGCTTTCTTT. Its translation is CASSPKLWNSGTDEAFF.